A single sample is the source of the 18 T cell receptor beta chains below, sequenced in a study of blood T cell repertoires in COVID-19. Data came from immunoSEQ multiplex PCR; TCRdb stores just in-frame clones and leaves some out. The repertoire holds 410,000 or so clones, 89% seen once, with roughly 1.4% in the top ten. The sample comprised peripheral blood. Receptors were obtained from a woman aged 40 to 50 with COVID-19, enrolled during active disease.

The V gene is TRBV3-1 (or the pseudogene TRBV3-2), the J gene TRBJ1-2, with TRBD1 identical over 7 bases. This CDR3 region has 14 residues. The germline gives CDR1 LGHDT, CDR2 YNNKEL (reference sequence). J gave up 7 bases and V 4 bases, and 9 bases lay outside the gene matches. The CDR3 reads CASSLRTGGGGYTF. The CDR3 DNA sequence: TGTGCCAGCAGCCTAAGGACAGGTGGTGGTGGCTACACCTTC.

The count of this clone is one. The CDR3 loop reads CAISEDMNTEAFF. CDR3 bases: TGTGCCATCAGTGAGGACATGAACACTGAAGCTTTCTTT. The chain employs TRBV10-3 and TRBJ1-1; no reliable D call. From germline, CDR1 is ENHRY and CDR2 SYGVKD. This CDR3 is built from 13 residues. Trimming cost V 2 bases and J 0 bases, with 4 bases left between them.

V and J are TRBV7-6 and TRBJ1-4; TRBD1 agrees at 11 bases. V trimming: 5 bases; J trimming: 7 bases; junction bases outside the gene matches: 12. The length of the CDR3 is 17 residues. Germline CDR1 is SGHVS and CDR2 is FNYEAQ. DNA for the CDR3: TGTGCCAGCAGCCGGGGACAGGGGGTGGTTCTCGGTGAAAAACTGTTTTTT. Its protein is CASSRGQGVVLGEKLFF.

This sequence joins TRBV4-3 and TRBJ1-5; possible D gene TRBD1, 5 bases. Between the trimmed V and J ends, which lost 1 base and 6 bases, there was a span of 19 bases. Per the germline V gene, CDR1 is LGHNA and CDR2 is YSLEER. The CDR3 is 17 residues long. DNA of the CDR3: TGCGCCAGCAGCCAAGCGATAAGACCCCAGGGAAGTCAGCCCCAGCATTTT. Translating it yields CASSQAIRPQGSQPQHF.

The chain couples TRBV6-5 to TRBJ2-7; D possibly corresponds to TRBD1 (5 bases). Germline CDR1 reads MNHEY; CDR2 reads SVGAGI. The CDR3 totals 12 residues. The V and J ends lost 5 bases and 8 bases respectively, with 13 bases between them. The CDR3 is CASSPPPGKQYF. The CDR3 DNA sequence: TGTGCCAGCAGTCCCCCGCCAGGGAAGCAGTACTTC.

The V and J genes are TRBV2 and TRBJ1-2; D ambiguous. CDR3 size: 14 residues. Between the trimmed V and J ends, which lost 8 bases and 2 bases, there was a span of 15 bases. From germline, CDR1 is SNHLY and CDR2 FYNNEI. The CDR3 is CASVRRRENYGYTF. The CDR3, as DNA: TGTGCCAGCGTTCGACGGAGGGAGAACTATGGCTACACCTTC.

This rearrangement joins TRBV9 to TRBJ1-1, with D possibly being TRBD1 (6 bases). Trimming took off 0 bases at V and 6 bases at J, with 12 bases between the two ends. The CDR3 runs to 14 residues. Germline V gene data show CDR1 as SGDLS and CDR2 as YYNGEE. The CDR3 coding sequence is TGTGCCAGCAGCGTAGCAGGGGAGAGGTCTGAAGCTTTCTTT. Amino acid sequence: CASSVAGERSEAFF. The variable domain in full, with the rest retrieved from reference TRBV9 and TRBJ1-1, is DSGVTQTPKHLITATGQRVTLRCSPRSGDLSVYWYQQSLDQGLQFLIQYYNGEERAKGNILERFSAQQFPDLHSELNLSSLELGDSALYFCASSVAGERSEAFFGQGTRLTVV.

This clone turned up a few times. The rearrangement links TRBV5-8 to TRBJ2-1, with 10 bases aligning to TRBD2. The CDR3 loop spans 17 amino acids. V dropped 4 bases and J dropped 1; count of bases not matched to a gene: 8. Looked up from germline, CDR1 is SGHTS and CDR2 is YDEGEE. The CDR3 region is CASSSTSGVLSYNEQFF. The CDR3 DNA reads as TGTGCCAGCAGCAGCACTAGCGGGGTTCTTTCCTACAATGAGCAGTTCTTC.

The CDR3 region has the DNA TGCGCCAGCAGCCAAGGACAGGGGGACAATCAGCCCCAGCATTTT. Residues: CASSQGQGDNQPQHF. The genes are TRBV4-3 and TRBJ1-5, with TRBD1 matching 9 bases. Per germline, CDR1 LGHNA and CDR2 YSLEER. The CDR3 has 15 amino acids. The V segment lost 1 base and the J segment 3 bases; nucleotides outside the gene matches: 1.

J is TRBJ2-5 and V is TRBV9, with a tentative D call TRBD2 (5 bases). Germline V gene data show CDR1 as SGDLS and CDR2 as YYNGEE. This CDR3 is built from 12 residues. The V gene lost 2 bases and the J gene lost 7 bases, with 9 bases spanning the gap. The CDR3 nucleotides read TGTGCCAGCAGCGTGCCTCGGGGGACCCAGTACTTC. Translation: CASSVPRGTQYF.

This clone occurred once. The chain couples TRBV27 to TRBJ1-2; D may be TRBD1 (5 bases). Germline V CDR1 and CDR2: MNHEY, SMNVEV (reference sequence). Trimming took off 2 bases at V and 5 bases at J, with 18 bases between the two ends. The CDR3 contains 16 residues. Here the CDR3 reads CASSLDPNPTVYGYTF. The CDR3 nucleotides read TGTGCCAGCAGTTTAGACCCAAACCCGACAGTATATGGCTACACCTTC.

The DNA for the CDR3 is TGTGCCAGCTCACCATCCCGACAGGCTACTGAAGCTTTCTTT. It is translated as CASSPSRQATEAFF. The chain has TRBV18 and TRBJ1-1; D might be TRBD1 (6 bases). V shed 2 bases and J shed 5 bases, with 12 bases lying between them. Germline V CDR1 and CDR2: KGHSH, LQKENI. CDR3 length equals 14 residues.

A note on this clone: One end of the junction does not line up with germline, which may come from a read error. The V and J genes are TRBV10-2 and TRBJ1-6; TRBD1 agrees at 9 bases. The CDR3 spans 13 residues. The germline V gene encodes CDR1 WSHSY and CDR2 SAAADI. CDR3 loop: CASGETGGSPLHF. The DNA of the CDR3 is TGCGCCAGCGGTGAGACAGGGGGTTCACCCCTCCACTTT.

This chain connects TRBV19 to TRBJ2-5, with D tentatively TRBD1 (6 bases). The V end lost 5 bases, the J end lost 4 bases, and 17 bases lay between the germline ends. CDR1 and CDR2 from the germline V gene are LNHDA and SQIVND (reference sequence). This CDR3 is 15 amino acids long. In nucleotides, the CDR3 is TGTGCCAGTAGTTCCGATTCTACAGGGAGAGAGACCCAGTACTTC. Translated, it gives CASSSDSTGRETQYF.

The rearrangement links TRBV18 to TRBJ1-1; D possibly corresponds to TRBD1 (5 bases). The CDR3 loop spans 14 amino acids. The V end was cut by 2 bases, the J end by 3 bases, with 10 bases between. The germline gives CDR1 KGHSH, CDR2 LQKENI. CDR3: CASSPGQWDTEAFF. As DNA, the CDR3 is TGTGCCAGCTCACCAGGACAATGGGACACTGAAGCTTTCTTT.

The chain recombines TRBV18 with TRBJ1-1; 7 bases are shared with TRBD1. The V segment lost 7 bases and the J segment 0 bases; nucleotides outside the gene matches: 5. The CDR3 totals 14 residues. Germline CDR1 KGHSH, CDR2 LQKENI. CDR3 sequence (DNA): TGTGCCAGCTTACCCGGACAGGTGAACACTGAAGCTTTCTTT. The encoded protein is CASLPGQVNTEAFF. The full variable domain, rest sourced from reference TRBV18 and TRBJ1-1, is NAGVMQNPRHLVRRRGQEARLRCSPMKGHSHVYWYRQLPEEGLKFMVYLQKENIIDESGMPKERFSAEFPKEGPSILRIQQVVRGDSAAYFCASLPGQVNTEAFFGQGTRLTVV.

As concerns this clone: This sample also contains other DNA sequences that code for the same CDR3. The chain couples TRBV7-3 to TRBJ1-1; D is unclear. V was cut by 1 base and J by 4 bases, with 7 bases left in between. This CDR3 is 13 amino acids long. Per the germline V gene, CDR1 is SGHTA and CDR2 is FQGTGA. The CDR3 protein is CASSLRAGTEAFF. In DNA form, the CDR3 reads TGTGCCAGCAGCTTAAGGGCGGGCACTGAAGCTTTCTTT. Full variable domain (remainder filled in from reference TRBV7-3 and TRBJ1-1): GAGVSQTPSNKVTEKGKYVELRCDPISGHTALYWYRQSLGQGPEFLIYFQGTGAADDSGLPNDRFFAVRPEGSVSTLKIQRTERGDSAVYLCASSLRAGTEAFFGQGTRLTVV.

The sample holds a few counts of this clone. CDR3 region: CASSTMQTVHYEQYF. CDR3 DNA sequence: TGTGCCAGTAGTACCATGCAGACAGTGCATTACGAGCAGTACTTC. The V call is TRBV19, the J call TRBJ2-7; weak D call: TRBD1 (5 bases). In germline, CDR1 is LNHDA, CDR2 SQIVND (reference sequence). Trimming pared 4 bases from V and 4 bases from J, leaving 17 bases between. This CDR3 region has 15 residues.